This T cell receptor beta chain is drawn from a study of T-cell memory formation after mild COVID-19. Findings of the study overall: Pre-infection memory already had some responding clones, implying cross-reactive memory joined.

The sample holds a few counts of this clonotype. Its matching antigen is unknown. Germline V gene lookup returns CDR1 SEHNR and CDR2 FQNEAQ (reference sequence). CDR3 length: 16 amino acids. V was trimmed by 5 bases and J by 5 bases, leaving 21 bases between them. TCRdb reprocessed the 5' RACE reads via MiXCR and lists one record per CDR3 protein. The sample consists of 65,000 to 90,000 distinct CDR3 sequences, 13% of them appearing once. Sequenced input: PBMCs or a T cell subset sorted from them (not recorded which). This clonotype was sampled from a man aged 18 to 29 who had mild COVID-19 (a few samples of this study predate the infection). Cell type and time point are not known. The chain couples TRBV7-9 to TRBJ1-1; D might be TRBD1 (5 bases). The CDR3 reads CASSPKHGGSGTEAFF. In nucleotides, the CDR3 is TGTGCCAGCAGCCCAAAACACGGGGGATCGGGGACTGAAGCTTTCTTT.